The entry that follows covers one T cell receptor (beta chain) sequence. The V gene lost 0 bases and the J gene lost 7 bases, with 7 bases spanning the gap. This CDR3 comprises 13 residues. The germline CDR1 and CDR2 sequences are MNHNS and SASEGT. Sample treatment: randomized to nivolumab then ipilimumab (arm A) or the reverse (arm B). Sorted cells were live CD3+CD8+, lacking CD19 and CD56, from PBMCs. The source of the sample is a study of sequential checkpoint blockade in melanoma. Looking at the study overall: First-line arms were nivolumab then ipilimumab, or the reverse, randomized 1:1.

Profiling relied on immunoSEQ multiplex PCR, and the TCRdb table lists in-frame clones only, not all of them. The table lists 23,000 or so clones, nearly 70% of them singletons. Source: CD8+ T cells sorted from blood (inferred from file names), taken from a patient given nivolumab and ipilimumab in sequence. This chain connects TRBV6-1 to TRBJ1-5; D call uncertain. The source is a human donor with melanoma. CDR3 DNA sequence: TGTGCCAGCAGTGAAGCAATGGAGCAGCCCCAGCATTTT. Translation gives CASSEAMEQPQHF.